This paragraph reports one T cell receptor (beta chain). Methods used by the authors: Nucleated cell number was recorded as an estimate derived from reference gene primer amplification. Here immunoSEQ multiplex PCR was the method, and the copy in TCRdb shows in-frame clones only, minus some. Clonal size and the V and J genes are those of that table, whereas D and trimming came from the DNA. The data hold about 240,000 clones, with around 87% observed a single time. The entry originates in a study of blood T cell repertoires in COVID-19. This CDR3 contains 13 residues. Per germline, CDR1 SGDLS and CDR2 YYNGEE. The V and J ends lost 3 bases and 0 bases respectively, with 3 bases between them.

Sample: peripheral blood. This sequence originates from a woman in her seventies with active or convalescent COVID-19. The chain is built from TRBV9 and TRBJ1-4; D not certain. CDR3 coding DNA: TGTGCCAGCAGCGGCGCAACTAATGAAAAACTGTTTTTT. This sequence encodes CASSGATNEKLFF.